This TCR beta chain was recorded in a study of T cell responses to AZD1222 COVID-19 vaccine. Study outcomes and limitations: Females outnumbered males among donors, who were mostly white British; clonal diversity was possibly underestimated. Just a handful of AZD1222 recipients were seropositive at baseline.

Per germline, CDR1 LGHDT and CDR2 YNNKEL (reference sequence). The V gene lost 1 base and the J gene lost 6 bases, with 10 bases spanning the gap. There are 14 residues in the CDR3. TCRdb's table, derived via immunoSEQ multiplex PCR, lists solely in-frame clones and lacks some. The sample yields fewer than 200,000 clones, 70% to 90% seen once. This clone showed up just a few times. Its antigen is still unknown. The rearrangement links TRBV3-1 (or the pseudogene TRBV3-2) to TRBJ1-5; D is unresolved. The receptor was derived from an adult in good health. The specimen was peripheral blood, collected on day 0 of AZD1222 vaccination. Here the CDR3 reads CASSQGLVGQPQHF. CDR3 coding DNA: TGTGCCAGCAGCCAAGGGTTGGTGGGTCAGCCCCAGCATTTT.